This record concerns one T cell receptor (beta chain) sequence. In terms of age and location, participants ranged from roughly 18 to 95 years and lived in 24 US areas. The CDR3 covers 14 residues. CDR1 is SGHAT and CDR2 is FQNNGV in the germline V gene. With V trimmed by 5 bases and J by 5 bases, 3 bases remained unmatched. Assay: immunoSEQ multiplex PCR; the TCRdb copy retains only in-frame clones and omits some. The sample contains about 57,000 clones, 70% to 90% of which appear only once. This record belongs to a study of blood T cell repertoires in COVID-19. In the study overall: Sources were T cells, B-cell-depleted T cells, or PBMCs; the material itself was cDNA or gDNA.

The chain couples TRBV11-2 to TRBJ1-5; 10 bases agree with TRBD1. Sequenced sample: PBMCs or T cells enriched from blood (not recorded which). The TCR originated in a woman between 40 and 55 years old with acute COVID-19. The CDR3 is CASSPTGGHQPQHF. DNA of the CDR3: TGTGCCAGCAGCCCGACAGGGGGCCATCAGCCCCAGCATTTT.